Reported below is one T cell receptor (beta chain). The antigen is unknown. The source of the sample is a study of shared clonotypes between healthy human individuals. Broader study findings: Apart from blood, nothing was sampled; tissue repertoires likely differ.

Sequencing was performed with immunoSEQ multiplex PCR; in TCRdb, only in-frame clones are kept and a portion is missing. The repertoire consists of about 1.4 million clones, with 95% to 97% occurring once and the leading ten covering roughly 1.2%. The CDR3 length is 14 residues. Germline CDR1 MNHEY, CDR2 SVGAGI. Trimming pared 6 bases from V and 7 bases from J, leaving 15 bases between. Material for sequencing was naive CD4+ T cells sorted from blood. As to subset: CD45RA+ positively selected. V and J are TRBV6-5 and TRBJ1-4; D not certain. The receptor comes from a young man in good health. CDR3 residues: CASSSGWSGEKLFF. DNA for the CDR3: TGTGCCAGCAGCTCGGGGTGGAGCGGTGAAAAACTGTTTTTT.